The clone carrying this T cell receptor beta chain came up a few times. This sample stems from a study of T cells in Graves' hyperthyroidism and ophthalmopathy. Amplification of TCR beta CDR3 regions was performed using RNA transcripts as template. The HTBI set primed first-round TCR CDR3 RT-PCR. TCRdb processed the multiplex PCR reads anew with MiXCR; each CDR3 protein has one entry. Of nearly 110,000 distinct CDR3 sequences listed, roughly 15% are singletons. Diagnoses rested on clinical symptoms, serum thyroxine and TRAb, thyroid ultrasound and orbital computed tomography. Per the germline V gene, CDR1 is MGHRA and CDR2 is YSYEKL. Unmatched junction bases numbered 8, after V lost 4 bases and J lost 7 bases. The CDR3 is 16 residues long.

The sequenced sample consisted of blood. The V gene is TRBV4-1, the J gene TRBJ2-1; TRBD2 matches 12 bases. The receptor was isolated from a woman aged 45-60 years with Graves' hyperthyroidism. CDR3 DNA: TGCGCCAGCAGCCGAAGACTAGCGGGAGATAGTAATGAGCAGTTCTTC. As protein: CASSRRLAGDSNEQFF.